This T cell receptor beta chain stems from a study of T cell responses to AZD1222 COVID-19 vaccine. Profiled with immunoSEQ multiplex PCR; TCRdb holds only in-frame clones, not every one. The profile shows 150,000 or so clones, about 90% of them singletons. This TCR derives from an adult who received the AZD1222 COVID-19 vaccine. Sequencing used peripheral blood, obtained 28 days after the second AZD1222 dose.

The CDR3 here is CASSLDHLRSDEQFF. The CDR3 DNA reads TGTGCCAGCAGTTTAGACCACCTACGGTCCGATGAGCAGTTCTTC. This chain uses TRBV27 with TRBJ2-1; D gene unclear. Trimming left V 2 bases short and J 8 bases short, with 16 bases between. Germline V CDR1 and CDR2: MNHEY, SMNVEV (reference sequence). The CDR3 is 15 amino acids.